The 16 T cell receptor beta chains in this list originate from one sample, sequenced in a study of beta chain features in type 1 diabetes. Every isolated RNA sample was fully reverse transcribed, so sequencing captured expressed TCRB transcripts. TCRdb's table, derived via immunoSEQ multiplex PCR, lists solely in-frame clones and lacks some. The profile shows about 360,000 clones, about 12% of them singletons. Sequenced material: naive CD4+ T cells from blood. Receptors originate from a man in his late teens or twenties in good health.

This sequence joins TRBV5-1 and TRBJ2-3; TRBD2 agrees at 8 bases. The length of the CDR3 is 15 residues. Germline loops: CDR1 SGHRS, CDR2 YFSETQ. The junction had 4 bases not matched to a gene; V was cut back by 3 bases and J by 1 base. CDR3 nucleotides: TGCGCCAGCAGCTGGACTAGCTCCCGCACAGATACGCAGTATTTT. It codes for CASSWTSSRTDTQYF.

V and J are TRBV5-8 and TRBJ2-5; weak D call: TRBD1 (6 bases). CDR1 and CDR2 from the germline V gene are SGHTS and YDEGEE. The germline V and J ends were trimmed by 3 bases and 2 bases, with 11 bases remaining between them. CDR3 length equals 14 residues. CDR3 amino acids: CASSSSGVQETQYF. The DNA for the CDR3 is TGTGCCAGCAGCTCCTCAGGGGTACAAGAGACCCAGTACTTC.

The chain is built from TRBV9 and TRBJ1-3, with 7 bases identical to TRBD1. Germline V gene sequence: CDR1 SGDLS, CDR2 YYNGEE. J was trimmed by 8 bases and V by 8 bases; bases with no gene match: 13. This CDR3 has 14 amino acids. CDR3 residues: CASTKDRLPDTIYF. CDR3 DNA: TGTGCCAGTACAAAGGACAGGCTCCCGGACACCATATATTTT.

This clone was seen a few times. The chain carries TRBV18 and TRBJ1-6, with unresolved D. V lost 3 bases and J 7 bases, leaving 13 bases between the germline ends. The germline CDR1 and CDR2 sequences are KGHSH and LQKENI. CDR3 size: 15 residues. The chain's CDR3 is CASSPNSGGNSPLHF. The CDR3 DNA reads as TGTGCCAGCTCACCGAACTCCGGAGGCAATTCACCCCTCCACTTT.

The rearrangement links TRBV9 to TRBJ1-4; 7 bases agree with TRBD1. The germline V gene has CDR1 SGDLS and CDR2 YYNGEE. The CDR3 is made up of 12 amino acids. The J segment lost 14 bases and the V segment lost 3 bases, leaving 7 bases of the junction unmatched. The CDR3 DNA reads as TGTGCCAGCAGCGCCTCGGGACAGACTCTGTTTTTT. This codes for CASSASGQTLFF.

This chain joins TRBV29-1 and TRBJ2-3; TRBD2 agrees at 7 bases. This CDR3 is 16 amino acids long. V shed 0 bases, J shed 1 base, and the junction held 7 bases outside the gene matches. Germline CDR1 SQVTM, CDR2 ANQGSEA. The CDR3: CSVEDLRGVGTDTQYF. The CDR3 coding sequence is TGCAGCGTTGAAGATCTTCGGGGGGTCGGCACAGATACGCAGTATTTT.

The chain uses TRBV11-2 and TRBJ2-1; D is ambiguous. Trimming took off 0 bases at V and 2 bases at J, with 2 bases between the two ends. The CDR3 is 13 amino acids. Germline CDR1 is SGHAT and CDR2 is FQNNGV. The CDR3 DNA is TGTGCCAGCAGCTTAGACACCTACAATGAGCAGTTCTTC. As protein: CASSLDTYNEQFF.

The chain carries TRBV29-1 and TRBJ2-7; TRBD1 matches at 9 bases. The CDR3 consists of 14 residues. Germline assignment: CDR1 SQVTM and CDR2 ANQGSEA. Germline trimming cut 7 bases from V and 7 bases from J; bases unmatched to any gene: 14. The CDR3 loop is CSAGPGQGVGEQYF. The CDR3 coding sequence is TGCAGCGCCGGACCGGGACAGGGCGTGGGTGAGCAGTACTTC.

The table lists this clone with a few counts. The V gene is TRBV7-2, the J gene TRBJ2-7, with TRBD2 identical over 14 bases. The germline V gene has CDR1 SGHTA and CDR2 FQGNSA. The CDR3 runs 15 residues. V shed 5 bases and J 6 bases; nucleotides not matched to a gene: 6. For the CDR3, the DNA is TGTGCCAGCAGCGTGACTAGCGGGGGGGTCGTCGAGCAGTACTTC. As protein: CASSVTSGGVVEQYF.

This clone was observed a handful of times. V gene TRBV19 combines with J gene TRBJ2-5, with D possibly being TRBD1 (7 bases). Trimming left V 4 bases short and J 3 bases short, with 12 bases between. The CDR3 runs 14 residues. Germline V gives CDR1 LNHDA, CDR2 SQIVND (reference sequence). The CDR3 loop reads CASSNRGGEETQYF. CDR3 DNA: TGTGCCAGTAGTAACAGGGGAGGAGAAGAGACCCAGTACTTC.

CDR3 amino acids: CASSATGTQPQHF. The CDR3 DNA is TGTGCCAGCAGCGCGACAGGGACTCAGCCCCAGCATTTT. The V gene is TRBV7-9, the J gene TRBJ1-5; 7 bases line up with TRBD1. The CDR3 is 13 amino acids. Per germline, CDR1 SEHNR and CDR2 FQNEAQ (reference sequence). The V gene end was trimmed by 5 bases and the J gene end by 6 bases; junction bases not matched to a gene: 4.

The chain carries TRBV30 and TRBJ1-4, with D hard to call. V was cut by 3 bases and J by 8 bases, with 13 bases left in between. Per the germline V gene, CDR1 is GTSNPN and CDR2 is SVGIG (reference sequence). The CDR3 loop spans 13 amino acids. CDR3 protein: CAWSQRVDEKLFF. DNA for the CDR3: TGTGCCTGGAGCCAACGGGTCGACGAAAAACTGTTTTTT.

The gene calls are TRBV11-2 and TRBJ2-1; D ambiguous. The CDR3 length is 12 residues. The germline gives CDR1 SGHAT, CDR2 FQNNGV. V lost 4 bases and J lost 4, with 5 bases in between. The CDR3 reads CASSSIYNEQFF. CDR3 bases: TGTGCCAGCAGCTCCATTTACAATGAGCAGTTCTTC.

This clone showed up just a few times. V usage is TRBV28 and J usage is TRBJ2-7, with 7 bases identical to TRBD2. The CDR3 is 16 residues long. The V segment lost 6 bases and the J segment 3 bases; nucleotides outside the gene matches: 14. Germline V gene sequence: CDR1 MDHEN, CDR2 SYDVKM. CDR3 sequence reads: CASRTIGEGVGYEQYF. CDR3 bases: TGTGCCAGCAGGACGATTGGGGAGGGCGTGGGCTACGAGCAGTACTTC. Variable domain in full (rest from reference TRBV28 and TRBJ2-7): DVKVTQSSRYLVKRTGEKVFLECVQDMDHENMFWYRQDPGLGLRLIYFSYDVKMKEKGDIPEGYSVSREKKERFSLILESASTNQTSMYLCASRTIGEGVGYEQYFGPGTRLTVT.

This clone came up a few times. The V call is TRBV7-2, the J call TRBJ2-5; 15 bases line up with TRBD2. CDR3 length equals 19 residues. In germline, CDR1 is SGHTA, CDR2 FQGNSA. V shed 5 bases and J 2 bases; nucleotides not matched to a gene: 12. The CDR3 loop reads CASSIGLAGGGLWQETQYF. The CDR3 DNA reads TGTGCCAGCAGCATCGGACTAGCGGGAGGGGGATTGTGGCAAGAGACCCAGTACTTC.

Only a few counts were recorded for this clone. The chain employs TRBV28 and TRBJ2-7; weak D call: TRBD1 (6 bases). The CDR3 extends over 14 amino acids. Germline lookup yields CDR1 MDHEN and CDR2 SYDVKM. Here the CDR3 DNA reads TGTAGTATTTCGGACAGCCCTAACGCCTACGAGCAGTACTTC. It specifies CSISDSPNAYEQYF.